These 17 T cell receptor beta chains share one sample of origin, sequenced in a study of T cells in Graves' hyperthyroidism and ophthalmopathy. The CDR3 regions of TCR beta were amplified from RNA transcripts. TCR CDR3 underwent first-round RT-PCR with the HTBI primer set. TCRdb used MiXCR to reprocess the multiplex PCR reads, holding one entry per CDR3 protein. The repertoire holds about 590,000 distinct CDR3 sequences, with 15% to 19% as singletons. Sequenced material: blood. Source of these receptors: a woman in her 30s with Graves' hyperthyroidism.

As regards this clonotype: A much larger clone sits a single nucleotide away, making a read error possible. This chain links TRBV3-1 with TRBJ2-2, with 10 bases that match TRBD1. From germline, CDR1 is LGHDT and CDR2 YNNKEL (reference sequence). Trimming took 2 bases from V and 6 from J; bases not matched to a gene: 6. The CDR3 runs 16 residues. The DNA for the CDR3 is TGTGCCAGCAGCCAAACGACAGGGGGCTATGCCGGGGAGCTGTTTTTT. It encodes CASSQTTGGYAGELFF.

The sample holds many counts of this clonotype. The CDR3 bases are TGCAGTGCTAGACGACTAGCGGGAGCCTACGAGCAGTACTTC. Translated: CSARRLAGAYEQYF. The chain has TRBV20-1 and TRBJ2-7; TRBD2 matches 12 bases. The ends lost 2 bases at V and 2 bases at J; junction bases unmatched: 1. Germline V lookup: CDR1 DFQATT, CDR2 SNEGSKA (reference sequence). The CDR3 consists of 14 residues.

The CDR3 loop reads CASSQLPGRTLHF. As DNA, the CDR3 is TGTGCCAGCAGTCAGCTCCCGGGGCGCACACTCCACTTT. This chain joins TRBV14 and TRBJ1-6, with D possibly matching TRBD1 (5 bases). CDR1 is SGHDN, CDR2 FVKESK, per germline. The CDR3 has 13 amino acids. V was cut by 6 bases and J by 16 bases, with 19 bases left in between.

This clonotype was counted ten times or more. The chain combines TRBV28 with TRBJ2-7; 14 bases match TRBD2. CDR1 MDHEN and CDR2 SYDVKM come from the germline V gene. After removal of 6 bases from V and 7 bases from J, the junction contained 8 bases not matched to a gene. The CDR3 covers 15 residues. The CDR3 sequence is CASRRLAGGKGEQYF. The CDR3 bases are TGTGCCAGCAGGAGACTAGCGGGAGGGAAGGGTGAGCAGTACTTC. The complete variable domain, with remaining parts taken from reference TRBV28 and TRBJ2-7, reads DVKVTQSSRYLVKRTGEKVFLECVQDMDHENMFWYRQDPGLGLRLIYFSYDVKMKEKGDIPEGYSVSREKKERFSLILESASTNQTSMYLCASRRLAGGKGEQYFGPGTRLTVT.

There are many counts of this clonotype. CDR3 loop: CASPGGTTNNEQFF. The CDR3 coding sequence is TGTGCCAGCCCGGGGGGGACAACAAACAATGAGCAGTTCTTC. The gene calls are TRBV2 and TRBJ2-1, with 8 bases aligning to TRBD2. The length of the CDR3 is 14 residues. Germline V gene lookup returns CDR1 SNHLY and CDR2 FYNNEI. With V trimmed by 8 bases and J by 5 bases, 8 bases remained unmatched.

The J gene is TRBJ2-5, the V gene TRBV29-1, with D uncertain. CDR3 length: 12 amino acids. With 6 bases removed from V and 5 bases from J, the gap between germline ends came to 13 bases. Germline-derived CDR1 and CDR2 are SQVTM and ANQGSEA. CDR3 nucleotide sequence: TGCAGCGTCGAGAACCAGTGGGAGACCCAGTACTTC. This translates into CSVENQWETQYF.

The sample holds many counts of this clonotype. The chain uses TRBV7-2 and TRBJ1-4, with D possibly TRBD1 on 6 matching bases. The CDR3 totals 15 residues. Germline CDR1 reads SGHTA; CDR2 reads FQGNSA. V was trimmed by 2 bases and J by 4 bases, leaving 11 bases between them. The CDR3 DNA sequence: TGTGCCAGCAGCTTAAATCACAGGGATAATGAAAAACTGTTTTTT. As protein: CASSLNHRDNEKLFF.

This clonotype was counted only a few times. The chain has TRBV19 and TRBJ2-1; TRBD2 matches 8 bases. The germline CDR1 and CDR2 sequences are LNHDA and SQIVND (reference sequence). The CDR3 contains 14 residues. The trim removed 7 bases at V and 5 bases at J, leaving 7 bases unmatched. CDR3 residues: CASIASGSDNEQFF. In nucleotides, the CDR3 is TGTGCCAGTATCGCTAGCGGGTCCGACAATGAGCAGTTCTTC.

This clonotype was picked up a small number of times. The V gene is TRBV5-1, the J gene TRBJ1-4; no reliable D call. Germline CDR1 reads SGHRS; CDR2 reads YFSETQ. Trimming pared 2 bases from V and 6 bases from J, leaving 11 bases between. The length of the CDR3 is 14 residues. This CDR3 is CASSFGGLDEKLFF. CDR3 in DNA: TGCGCCAGCAGCTTTGGAGGGCTGGATGAAAAACTGTTTTTT.

In this sample, this clonotype turned up a few times. This chain joins TRBV7-9 and TRBJ1-4; the D is unclear. The CDR3 sequence is 15 residues long. The V gene lost 2 bases and the J gene lost 0 bases, with 7 bases spanning the gap. Per the germline V gene, CDR1 is SEHNR and CDR2 is FQNEAQ (reference sequence). In nucleotides, the CDR3 is TGTGCCAGCAGCTTAACCCGATCAACTAATGAAAAACTGTTTTTT. This codes for CASSLTRSTNEKLFF.

This clonotype was seen ten or more times. The J gene is TRBJ2-7, the V gene TRBV11-2, with 7 positions matching TRBD1. With V trimmed by 4 bases and J by 1 base, 4 bases remained unmatched. In germline, CDR1 is SGHAT, CDR2 FQNNGV. The CDR3 is 14 amino acids. Written as DNA, the CDR3 is TGTGCCAGCAGCTCCAGGACAGGATCCTACGAGCAGTACTTC. Residues: CASSSRTGSYEQYF.

This clonotype showed up many times. This sequence joins TRBV11-2 and TRBJ2-3; TRBD2 aligns across 10 bases. With V trimmed by 6 bases and J by 5 bases, 14 bases remained unmatched. Germline loops: CDR1 SGHAT, CDR2 FQNNGV. The CDR3 is made up of 17 amino acids. The CDR3 sequence: CASRSEREGLFVDTQYF. The CDR3 DNA sequence: TGTGCCAGCAGGTCCGAGCGGGAGGGCCTCTTTGTAGATACGCAGTATTTT.

This clonotype occurred many times. The chain links TRBV3-1 to TRBJ1-1, with 8 bases that match TRBD1. The CDR3 loop spans 16 amino acids. In germline, CDR1 is LGHDT, CDR2 YNNKEL (reference sequence). Trimming took 3 bases from V and 3 from J; bases not matched to a gene: 9. CDR3 coding DNA: TGTGCCAGCAGCCAGGCCTGGACAGGGCTGGACACTGAAGCTTTCTTT. This codes for CASSQAWTGLDTEAFF.

This clonotype was seen only a few times. The chain links TRBV4-1 to TRBJ1-6; 7 positions agree with TRBD1. Germline-derived CDR1 and CDR2 are MGHRA and YSYEKL. Trimming took 2 bases from V and 10 from J; bases not matched to a gene: 11. The CDR3 runs 16 residues. CDR3 in DNA: TGCGCCAGCAGCCAAAGGAGAACAGGGGACGTATCACCCCTCCACTTT. The encoded protein is CASSQRRTGDVSPLHF.

In this sample, this clonotype turned up many times. This chain connects TRBV7-3 to TRBJ2-7; the D is unclear. The CDR3 runs 15 residues. CDR1 is SGHTA, CDR2 FQGTGA, per germline. Trimming stripped 2 bases from V and 4 bases from J, with 15 bases between. The DNA of the CDR3 is TGTGCCAGCAGCTTATACCCATCACCAGAGTACGAGCAGTACTTC. Translating gives CASSLYPSPEYEQYF.

The table lists this clonotype with a few counts. The gene calls are TRBV9 and TRBJ1-1; unclear D gene. This CDR3 contains 12 residues. The V gene's germline CDR1 is SGDLS and CDR2 YYNGEE. The V gene lost 4 bases and the J gene lost 7 bases, with 11 bases spanning the gap. CDR3 bases: TGTGCCAGCAGCACACGGACTGGTGAAGCTTTCTTT. This translates into CASSTRTGEAFF. Combining the CDR3 with reference TRBV9 and TRBJ1-1 gives the whole variable domain DSGVTQTPKHLITATGQRVTLRCSPRSGDLSVYWYQQSLDQGLQFLIQYYNGEERAKGNILERFSAQQFPDLHSELNLSSLELGDSALYFCASSTRTGEAFFGQGTRLTVV.

Concerning this clonotype: Just one base apart from a much larger clone, this may be a read error. A read error is likely, as this CDR3 ends without the conserved phenylalanine or tryptophan. The J gene is TRBJ1-1, the V gene TRBV2; maybe TRBD1 (5 bases). CDR3 length: 14 amino acids. V was pared by 5 bases and J by 5 bases, with 15 bases between. Germline V gene data show CDR1 as SNHLY and CDR2 as FYNNEI. In nucleotides, the CDR3 is TGTGCCAGCAGTCTATCTGGGGCAAGGACTGAAGCTTTCCTT. It specifies CASSLSGARTEAFL.